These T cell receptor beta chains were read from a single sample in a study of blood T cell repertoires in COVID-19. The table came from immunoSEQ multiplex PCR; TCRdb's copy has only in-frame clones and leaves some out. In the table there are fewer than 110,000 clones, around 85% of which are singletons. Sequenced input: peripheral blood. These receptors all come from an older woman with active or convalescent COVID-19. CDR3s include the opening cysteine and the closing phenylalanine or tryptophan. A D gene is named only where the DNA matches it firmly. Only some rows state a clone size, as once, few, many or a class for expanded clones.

CASTQNTIYF,TGTGCCAGCACCCAAAACACCATATATTTT,TRBJ1-3,TRBV6-5,NA,NA
CASSLGGYSYNSPLHF,TGTGCCAGCAGTTTAGGGGGCTACTCCTATAATTCACCCCTCCACTTT,TRBJ1-6,TRBV27,NA,NA
CAISETLALTDTQYF,TGTGCCATCAGTGAGACACTAGCCCTCACAGATACGCAGTATTTT,TRBJ2-3,TRBV10-3,NA,NA
CASSLAQGASYEQYF,TGCGCCAGCAGCTTGGCTCAGGGGGCAAGTTACGAGCAGTACTTC,TRBJ2-7,TRBV5-1,TRBD1,NA
CASSIGTVPGYTF,TGTGCCAGTAGTATCGGGACAGTGCCTGGCTACACCTTC,TRBJ1-2,TRBV19,TRBD1,few
CASSIIGGYNEQFF,TGTGCCAGTAGTATAATAGGCGGATACAATGAGCAGTTCTTC,TRBJ2-1,TRBV19,NA,NA
CATSRGGRGTSNYGYTF,TGTGCCACCAGCCGGGGGGGCAGGGGTACATCTAACTATGGCTACACCTTC,TRBJ1-2,TRBV15,NA,NA
CASSVNTEAFF,TGTGCCAGCAGTGTAAACACTGAAGCTTTCTTT,TRBJ1-1,TRBV2,NA,NA
CASSSQGTTYEQYF,TGTGCCAGCAGCTCACAGGGGACAACCTACGAGCAGTACTTC,TRBJ2-7,TRBV5-4,TRBD1,NA
CASGMGTGPNTGELFF,TGTGCCAGCGGTATGGGGACAGGGCCGAACACCGGGGAGCTGTTTTTT,TRBJ2-2,TRBV19,TRBD1,NA
CASSGDSSNEKLFF,TGTGCCAGCAGCGGGGACAGCTCCAATGAAAAACTGTTTTTT,TRBJ1-4,TRBV7-2,TRBD1,NA
CASSIQGGGYTF,TGTGCCAGTAGTATACAGGGTGGGGGCTACACCTTC,TRBJ1-2,TRBV19,NA,NA
CASSLTSGQETQYF,TGTGCCAGCAGCCTTACTAGCGGCCAAGAGACCCAGTACTTC,TRBJ2-5,TRBV3-1/TRBV3-2,TRBD2,NA
CASKLRSRGYEQYF,TGTGCCAGCAAACTTAGGTCCCGGGGCTACGAGCAGTACTTC,TRBJ2-7,TRBV6-5,NA,NA
CASSTAINEKLFF,TGTGCCAGCTCGACAGCAATCAATGAAAAACTGTTTTTT,TRBJ1-4,TRBV18,NA,NA
CASSQESLGETQYF,TGCGCCAGCAGCCAAGAAAGTCTAGGAGAGACCCAGTACTTC,TRBJ2-5,TRBV4-3,NA,NA
CASKTGQETQYF,TGTGCCAGCAAGACAGGACAAGAGACCCAGTACTTC,TRBJ2-5,TRBV2,NA,NA
CASSYDKGGKTYEQYF,TGTGCCAGCAGCTACGATAAGGGAGGGAAAACCTACGAGCAGTACTTC,TRBJ2-7,TRBV11-3,TRBD2,NA
CASSRGANYGYTF,TGTGCCAGCAGTCGGGGGGCCAACTATGGCTACACCTTC,TRBJ1-2,TRBV12-3/TRBV12-4,NA,NA
CASSLVASGTYNEQFF,TGCGCCAGCAGCTTGGTGGCTAGCGGAACTTACAATGAGCAGTTCTTC,TRBJ2-1,TRBV5-1,TRBD2,once
CASSAQPGLAGGTSTDTQYF,TGTGCCAGCAGCGCCCAGCCGGGACTAGCGGGAGGAACTAGCACAGATACGCAGTATTTT,TRBJ2-3,TRBV2,TRBD2,NA
CASSLAWGLAHTGELFF,TGTGCCAGCAGCTTAGCATGGGGACTAGCGCACACCGGGGAGCTGTTTTTT,TRBJ2-2,TRBV7-9,TRBD2,NA
CATADSFIATSNQPQHF,TGTGCCACTGCGGACAGCTTTATAGCAACCTCTAATCAGCCCCAGCATTTT,TRBJ1-5,TRBV19,NA,NA
CSVGGQTGELFF,TGCAGCGTTGGAGGACAGACCGGGGAGCTGTTTTTT,TRBJ2-2,TRBV29-1,NA,NA
CASSQEREVVFYEQYF,TGTGCCAGCAGCCAAGAGCGGGAAGTGGTCTTCTACGAGCAGTACTTC,TRBJ2-7,TRBV3-1/TRBV3-2,NA,NA
CASSPLRSAKYQETQYF,TGCGCCAGCAGCCCGCTGAGGAGCGCTAAGTACCAAGAGACCCAGTACTTC,TRBJ2-5,TRBV5-1,NA,NA
CASSLVAGGIQETQYF,TGTGCCAGCAGCTTGGTGGCGGGGGGGATCCAAGAGACCCAGTACTTC,TRBJ2-5,TRBV5-5,TRBD2,once
CASSSSRLTGEREKLFF,TGTGCCAGCAGTTCCTCCCGCTTGACAGGTGAAAGGGAAAAACTGTTTTTT,TRBJ1-4,TRBV28,NA,NA
CASSIDLTGGNEKLFF,TGTGCCAGTAGTATAGATTTGACAGGGGGAAATGAAAAACTGTTTTTT,TRBJ1-4,TRBV19,TRBD1,NA
CASSDPGGNQPQHF,TGTGCCAGCAGTGATCCGGGAGGCAATCAGCCCCAGCATTTT,TRBJ1-5,TRBV6-1,NA,NA
CASTPPSGGVGGTDTQYF,TGTGCCAGCACTCCGCCTAGCGGGGGGGTAGGTGGCACAGATACGCAGTATTTT,TRBJ2-3,TRBV3-1/TRBV3-2,TRBD2,once
CASSLRLAGHGETQYF,TGTGCCAGCAGCTTGCGACTAGCGGGGCACGGGGAGACCCAGTACTTC,TRBJ2-5,TRBV7-9,TRBD2,NA
CASSGILDRVNQPQHF,TGCGCCAGCAGTGGGATCCTGGACAGGGTCAATCAGCCCCAGCATTTT,TRBJ1-5,TRBV10-2,TRBD1,few
CASSLGQGNEKLFF,TGCGCCAGCAGCTTGGGGCAGGGAAATGAAAAACTGTTTTTT,TRBJ1-4,TRBV5-1,NA,NA
CASSQDFYRDDQPQHF,TGCGCCAGCAGCCAAGATTTTTACAGGGACGATCAGCCCCAGCATTTT,TRBJ1-5,TRBV4-3,NA,NA
CASSYRESRDGYTF,TGCGCCAGCAGCTACCGAGAGTCCAGGGATGGCTACACCTTC,TRBJ1-2,TRBV5-1,NA,NA
CASSQGTQAYGYTF,TGTGCCAGCAGCCAAGGTACCCAGGCCTATGGCTACACCTTC,TRBJ1-2,TRBV3-1/TRBV3-2,NA,NA
CASSYALEAQFF,TGTGCCAGCAGTTACGCACTGGAGGCCCAGTTCTTC,TRBJ2-1,TRBV6-2/TRBV6-3,NA,NA
CASTAYRGNQETQYF,TGTGCCAGCACTGCCTATAGGGGCAACCAAGAGACCCAGTACTTC,TRBJ2-5,TRBV7-2,NA,NA
CASSVAAGMGGYTF,TGTGCCAGCAGCGTAGCTGCGGGAATGGGAGGCTACACCTTC,TRBJ1-2,TRBV9,NA,NA
CASSPLSRQPQHF,TGTGCCAGCTCACCCCTCTCTCGTCAGCCCCAGCATTTT,TRBJ1-5,TRBV18,NA,NA
CASRGVNEKLFF,TGTGCCAGCAGGGGCGTGAATGAAAAACTGTTTTTT,TRBJ1-4,TRBV27,NA,NA